Here is one T cell receptor beta chain with its context. Its antigen target is currently unknown. No much larger clonotype is one base removed from it; base qualities were not supplied. Sample treatment or condition, as interpreted from the label and publication: live attenuated yellow fever vaccine strain. A standard Ficoll-Paque protocol was used to isolate PBMCs from peripheral blood. CD4 and CD8 T-cell fractions were isolated with Dynabeads CD4 and CD8 positive selection kits. TriZol was used to extract RNA from bulk PBMCs, from CD4 and CD8 fractions, and from dextramer-positive and dextramer-negative fractions. The data originate from a study of T cells after yellow fever vaccination (dated by TCRdb to the late 2010s). Concerning the study at large: Libraries from fractions with low cell numbers were prepared with the SMART-Seq v4 Ultra Low Input RNA kit. The cohort comprised two healthy male donors, one aged 18 to 30 and one aged 30 to 40 years. Bulk TCR alpha and beta repertoires were sequenced longitudinally to track T-cell clones before and after primary and booster YFV17D yellow fever vaccination. Blood was collected at multiple timepoints before and after primary and secondary immunization, and bulk PBMC replicates and cell subsets were isolated. Here is what the overall study found, with its caveats: The study included only two donors, which limits how far the findings can be generalized. Most clones expanded after primary vaccination (96% of CD4 and 88% of CD8) were re-detected after the booster, suggesting that broad memory maintenance occurred. A small fraction of clonotypes showed up in both the CD4 and CD8 compartments, probably as a result of convergent recombination. FACS-sorted repertoires could contain abundant contaminating clonotypes from the bulk population, so computational filtering was required. The secondary T-cell response was found to be weaker but faster than the primary response, with a peak reached on day 5 rather than on day 15.

CDR1 and CDR2, looked up from the germline V gene (reference sequence), are SSHAT and FNYEAQ. V and J lose 5 bases and 2 bases, and a span of 15 bases separates them. The CDR3 covers 15 residues, taking in both the cysteine and the phenylalanine. The only DNA kept is the CDR3, 45 bases in frame from the first base. This sample was sequenced with an Illumina NovaSeq 6000. TCR cDNA was synthesized by 5'RACE template switching, which introduced a universal primer site and unique molecular identifiers. cDNA synthesis was primed from both the TCR alpha and TCR beta constant segments. Library amplification used two PCR steps, and the second PCR step added sample barcodes and sequencing adapters. Sequencing of the libraries was done on either Illumina HiSeq 2500 (2x100 bp) or NovaSeq (2x150 bp). As for the authors' bioinformatics: MIGEC handled demultiplexing of reads and collapsing into UMI consensus sequences, while MiXCR performed V(D)J alignment. Vaccine-responding clonotypes were defined with edgeR using replicate PBMC samples, requiring FDR below 0.01 and a log2 fold change above 5 up to day 15. CD4 or CD8 identity was assigned to each bulk clonotype according to whether the clonotype was present at higher abundance in the sequenced CD4 repertoire or the sequenced CD8 repertoire. The raw public data were reprocessed by TCRdb itself: fastp quality trimming at Q25, MiXCR clonotype calling, in-frame beta chains only. Duplicate CDR3 protein sequences are folded into a single record with the most common DNA and genes. It is TCRdb's table, rather than the study itself, that gives the V and J calls and clone size. This sample holds fewer than 400,000 distinct CDR3 sequences; about 10% were observed only once. The ten largest clones add up to roughly 3% of the sample.

Here the chain combines TRBV7-7 and TRBJ2-5; TRBD1 is a weak D gene call, 6 bases matching. Sequencing was performed on CD4+ T cells sorted from PBMCs, taken 45 days after the yellow fever booster vaccination. The clonotype comes from a man between 18 and 29 years old who received the YFV17D yellow fever vaccine. Here the CDR3 is given as CASSRAIQGQETQYF. In nucleotide form, the sequence is TGTGCCAGCAGCCGGGCTATCCAGGGGCAAGAGACCCAGTACTTC.